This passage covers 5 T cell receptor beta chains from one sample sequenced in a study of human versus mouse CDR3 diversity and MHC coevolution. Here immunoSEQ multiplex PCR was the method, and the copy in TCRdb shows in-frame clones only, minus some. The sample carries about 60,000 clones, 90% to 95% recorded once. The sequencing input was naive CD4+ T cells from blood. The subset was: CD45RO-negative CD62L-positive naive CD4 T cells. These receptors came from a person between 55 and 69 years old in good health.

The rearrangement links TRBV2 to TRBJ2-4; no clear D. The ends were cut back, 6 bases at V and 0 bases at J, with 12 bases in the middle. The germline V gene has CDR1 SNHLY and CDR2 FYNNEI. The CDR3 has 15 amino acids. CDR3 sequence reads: CASRAYSLAKNIQYF. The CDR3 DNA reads TGTGCCAGCAGGGCGTACAGTCTAGCCAAAAACATTCAGTACTTC.

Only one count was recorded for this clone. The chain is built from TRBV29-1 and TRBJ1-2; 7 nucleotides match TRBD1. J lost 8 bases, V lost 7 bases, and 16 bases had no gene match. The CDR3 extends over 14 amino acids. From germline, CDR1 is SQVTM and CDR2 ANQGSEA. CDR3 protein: CSAKSGTASGGYTF. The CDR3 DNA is TGCAGCGCCAAGTCGGGGACAGCTAGTGGGGGCTACACCTTC.

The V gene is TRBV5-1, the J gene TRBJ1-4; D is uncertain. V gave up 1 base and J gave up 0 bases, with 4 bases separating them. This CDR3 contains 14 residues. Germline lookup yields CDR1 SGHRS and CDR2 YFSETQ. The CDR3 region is CASSLQSTNEKLFF. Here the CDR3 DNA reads TGCGCCAGCAGCTTGCAGTCAACTAATGAAAAACTGTTTTTT. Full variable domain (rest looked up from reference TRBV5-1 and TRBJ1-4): KAGVTQTPRYLIKTRGQQVTLSCSPISGHRSVSWYQQTPGQGLQFLFEYFSETQRNKGNFPGRFSGRQFSNSRSEMNVSTLELGDSALYLCASSLQSTNEKLFFGSGTQLSVL.

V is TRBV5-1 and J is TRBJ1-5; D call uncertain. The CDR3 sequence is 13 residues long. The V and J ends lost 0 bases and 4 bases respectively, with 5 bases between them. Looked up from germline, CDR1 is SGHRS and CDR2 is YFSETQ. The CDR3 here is CASSLGNNQPQHF. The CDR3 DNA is TGCGCCAGCAGCTTGGGTAATAATCAGCCCCAGCATTTT. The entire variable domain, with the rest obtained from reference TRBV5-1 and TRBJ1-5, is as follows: KAGVTQTPRYLIKTRGQQVTLSCSPISGHRSVSWYQQTPGQGLQFLFEYFSETQRNKGNFPGRFSGRQFSNSRSEMNVSTLELGDSALYLCASSLGNNQPQHFGDGTRLSIL.

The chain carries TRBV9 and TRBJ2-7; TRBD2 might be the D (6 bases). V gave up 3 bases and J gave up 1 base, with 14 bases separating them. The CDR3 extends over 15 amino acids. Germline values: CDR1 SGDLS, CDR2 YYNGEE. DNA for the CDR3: TGTGCCAGCAGCGCCGGGTGGGGGGAGTCCTACGAGCAGTACTTC. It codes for CASSAGWGESYEQYF.